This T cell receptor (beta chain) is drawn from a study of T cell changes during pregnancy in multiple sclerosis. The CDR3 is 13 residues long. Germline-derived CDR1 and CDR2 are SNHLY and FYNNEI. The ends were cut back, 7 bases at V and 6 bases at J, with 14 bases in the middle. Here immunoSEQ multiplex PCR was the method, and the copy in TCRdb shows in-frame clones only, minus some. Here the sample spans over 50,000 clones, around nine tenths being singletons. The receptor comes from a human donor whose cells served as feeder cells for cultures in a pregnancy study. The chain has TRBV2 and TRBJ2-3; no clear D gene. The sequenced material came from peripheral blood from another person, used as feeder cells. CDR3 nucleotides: TGTGCCAGCACCGAGTATGTCCGGGATACGCAGTATTTT. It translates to CASTEYVRDTQYF.